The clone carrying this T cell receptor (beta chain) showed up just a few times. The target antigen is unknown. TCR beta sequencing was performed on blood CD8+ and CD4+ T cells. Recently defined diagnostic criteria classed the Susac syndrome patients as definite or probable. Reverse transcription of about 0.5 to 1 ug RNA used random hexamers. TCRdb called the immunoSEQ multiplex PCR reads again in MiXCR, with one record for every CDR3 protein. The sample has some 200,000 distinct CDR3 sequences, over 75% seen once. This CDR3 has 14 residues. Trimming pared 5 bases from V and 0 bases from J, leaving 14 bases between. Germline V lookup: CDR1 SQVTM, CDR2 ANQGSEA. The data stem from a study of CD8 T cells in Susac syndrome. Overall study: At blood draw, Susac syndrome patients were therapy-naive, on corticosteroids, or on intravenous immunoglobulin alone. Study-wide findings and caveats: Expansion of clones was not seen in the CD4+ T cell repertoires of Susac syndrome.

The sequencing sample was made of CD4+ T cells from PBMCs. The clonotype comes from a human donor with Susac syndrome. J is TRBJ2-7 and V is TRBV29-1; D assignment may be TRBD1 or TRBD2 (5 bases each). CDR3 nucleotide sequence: TGCAGCGTTAGGACTCTGGGGGACTCCTACGAGCAGTACTTC. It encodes CSVRTLGDSYEQYF.